These 22 T cell receptor beta chains originate from one sample sequenced in a study of shared clonotypes between healthy human individuals. Assay: immunoSEQ multiplex PCR; the TCRdb copy retains only in-frame clones and omits some. The repertoire consists of about 2.4 million clones, with just over 90% occurring once and the leading ten covering 0.13% to 0.15%. The specimen was naive CD4+ T cells sorted from blood. Subset in this sample: CD45RA+ positively selected. All receptors derive from a young man in good health.

V gene TRBV2 combines with J gene TRBJ2-1; D possibly corresponds to TRBD1 (5 bases). CDR3 length: 15 residues. Trimming left V 6 bases short and J 3 bases short, with 15 bases between. Looked up from germline, CDR1 is SNHLY and CDR2 is FYNNEI. CDR3 DNA: TGTGCCAGCAGAGCCATCAGGGCGGACTACAATGAGCAGTTCTTC. Its translation: CASRAIRADYNEQFF.

V usage is TRBV7-9 and J usage is TRBJ2-3; 9 positions agree with TRBD2. This CDR3 has 18 amino acids. V lost 4 bases to trimming and J lost 2 bases; unmatched junction nucleotides: 13. Germline lookup yields CDR1 SEHNR and CDR2 FQNEAQ (reference sequence). The CDR3 spells CASSSKGASGIHTDTQYF. The CDR3, as DNA: TGTGCCAGCAGCTCAAAAGGGGCTAGCGGGATCCACACAGATACGCAGTATTTT.

The chain is built from TRBV6-5 and TRBJ1-3; possibly TRBD1 for D (6 bases). The CDR3 covers 16 residues. V was cut by 2 bases and J by 2 bases, with 13 bases left in between. CDR1 and CDR2 from the germline V gene are MNHEY and SVGAGI. CDR3: CASSYLTPGAGNTIYF. In DNA form, the CDR3 reads TGTGCCAGCAGTTACCTAACCCCAGGGGCTGGAAACACCATATATTTT.

The chain carries TRBV5-1 and TRBJ2-5; D is uncertain. There are 13 residues in the CDR3. Germline values: CDR1 SGHRS, CDR2 YFSETQ. V was pared by 8 bases and J by 0 bases, with 11 bases between. This CDR3 is CASSRFNQETQYF. CDR3 nucleotide sequence: TGCGCCAGTTCACGGTTTAACCAAGAGACCCAGTACTTC.

The chain links TRBV27 to TRBJ2-3, with no clear D. This CDR3 spans 14 amino acids. V dropped 5 bases and J dropped 1 base, with 10 bases sitting between them. CDR1 MNHEY and CDR2 SMNVEV come from the germline V gene (reference sequence). The CDR3 bases are TGTGCCAGCAGTCCCTCGGCCGGCACAGATACGCAGTATTTT. Its protein product is CASSPSAGTDTQYF.

The J gene is TRBJ2-5, the V gene TRBV5-1; D might be TRBD1 (8 bases). The CDR3 runs 14 residues. V shed 3 bases and J shed 6 bases, with 15 bases lying between them. Per the germline V gene, CDR1 is SGHRS and CDR2 is YFSETQ. Here the CDR3 DNA reads TGCGCCAGCAGCTCGGGGGGACAGGTGAAGACCCAGTACTTC. Amino acid sequence: CASSSGGQVKTQYF.

This chain uses TRBV5-1 with TRBJ2-1; 14 bases fit TRBD2. The junction had 5 bases not matched to a gene; V was cut back by 3 bases and J by 0 bases. The CDR3 is 18 amino acids. Germline loops: CDR1 SGHRS, CDR2 YFSETQ. The CDR3 DNA follows: TGCGCCAGCAGCTCGGGACTAGCGGGAGTAAACTCCTACAATGAGCAGTTCTTC. Amino acids: CASSSGLAGVNSYNEQFF.

The chain has TRBV10-2 and TRBJ2-7; 11 bases fit TRBD1. Looked up from germline, CDR1 is WSHSY and CDR2 is SAAADI. The CDR3 covers 16 residues. V shed 2 bases and J 3 bases; nucleotides not matched to a gene: 6. DNA for the CDR3: TGCGCCAGCAGTGAGGCGGGGACAGGGGGAGGCTACGAGCAGTACTTC. Protein product: CASSEAGTGGGYEQYF.

This clone was observed once. V and J are TRBV5-6 and TRBJ1-6; no reliable D call. Germline V lookup: CDR1 SGHDT, CDR2 YYEEEE. Trimming pared 4 bases from V and 7 bases from J, leaving 12 bases between. This CDR3 spans 14 amino acids. The CDR3 region has the DNA TGTGCCAGCAGCCGGCCGAGCCCCAATTCACCCCTCCACTTT. Amino acids: CASSRPSPNSPLHF.

V and J are TRBV10-3 and TRBJ2-2; 8 nucleotides match TRBD1. Looked up from germline, CDR1 is ENHRY and CDR2 is SYGVKD. With V trimmed by 4 bases and J by 6 bases, 10 bases remained unmatched. This CDR3 spans 16 amino acids. The CDR3 nucleotides read TGTGCCATCAGTGGCCGACAGGGGTTGAGGTCCGGGGAGCTGTTTTTT. This codes for CAISGRQGLRSGELFF.

This chain uses TRBV6-1 with TRBJ1-5, with D uncertain. The CDR3 totals 14 residues. With 8 bases removed from V and 2 bases from J, the gap between germline ends came to 13 bases. Per the germline V gene, CDR1 is MNHNS and CDR2 is SASEGT. CDR3 DNA sequence: TGTGCCAGCCGTCCCCGGGAGGGCAATCAGCCCCAGCATTTT. Translating it yields CASRPREGNQPQHF.

The rearrangement links TRBV7-6 to TRBJ2-2; D perhaps matches TRBD2 (6 bases). Trimming cost V 1 base and J 5 bases, with 17 bases left between them. This CDR3 region has 17 residues. Germline CDR1 and CDR2: SGHVS and FNYEAQ. The CDR3 spells CASSLGGVAVKTGELFF. The CDR3 bases are TGTGCCAGCAGCTTAGGAGGAGTAGCGGTAAAGACCGGGGAGCTGTTTTTT. Complete variable domain (other parts from reference TRBV7-6 and TRBJ2-2): GAGVSQSPRYKVTKRGQDVALRCDPISGHVSLYWYRQALGQGPEFLTYFNYEAQQDKSGLPNDRFSAERPEGSISTLTIQRTEQRDSAMYRCASSLGGVAVKTGELFFGEGSRLTVL.

Remarks on this clone: Other DNA sequences of this sample code for an identical CDR3. The chain employs TRBV6-1 and TRBJ1-5; D ambiguous. This CDR3 has 13 amino acids. Germline V lookup: CDR1 MNHNS, CDR2 SASEGT. V was pared by 2 bases and J by 4 bases, with 6 bases between. The CDR3 DNA reads TGTGCCAGCAGTGAAAGAGGGAATCAGCCCCAGCATTTT. Its protein product is CASSERGNQPQHF.

In regard to this clone: The same CDR3 arises from other DNA sequences in this sample as well. The chain employs TRBV5-1 and TRBJ2-7; tentative D call: TRBD2 (6 bases). The CDR3 is 14 amino acids. V was clipped by 4 bases and J by 1 base, with 12 bases between them. The V gene's germline CDR1 is SGHRS and CDR2 YFSETQ. The CDR3 sequence is CASSPGLASYEQYF. The DNA for the CDR3 is TGCGCCAGCAGCCCGGGACTGGCTTCCTACGAGCAGTACTTC. Full variable domain (missing parts from reference TRBV5-1 and TRBJ2-7): KAGVTQTPRYLIKTRGQQVTLSCSPISGHRSVSWYQQTPGQGLQFLFEYFSETQRNKGNFPGRFSGRQFSNSRSEMNVSTLELGDSALYLCASSPGLASYEQYFGPGTRLTVT.

The chain links TRBV4-3 to TRBJ2-5; no clear D gene. V lost 5 bases and J 5 bases, leaving 15 bases between the germline ends. The CDR3 consists of 14 residues. CDR1 and CDR2 (germline): LGHNA, YSLEER. CDR3 loop: CASSRGPSMETQYF. The CDR3 DNA is TGCGCCAGCAGCAGAGGACCCTCAATGGAGACCCAGTACTTC.

The chain employs TRBV5-1 and TRBJ2-7, with TRBD1 matching 9 bases. The V gene's germline CDR1 is SGHRS and CDR2 YFSETQ. V dropped 6 bases and J dropped 5; count of bases not matched to a gene: 6. This CDR3 is 13 amino acids long. This CDR3 reads CASKDRGYDEQYF. CDR3 nucleotide sequence: TGCGCCAGCAAGGACAGGGGATATGACGAGCAGTACTTC.

This clone occurred once. This rearrangement joins TRBV6-5 to TRBJ1-1; 9 bases are shared with TRBD1. Trimming removed 7 bases from V and 4 bases from J; junction bases left unmatched: 7. CDR1 and CDR2 from the germline V gene are MNHEY and SVGAGI. This CDR3 spans 14 amino acids. CDR3: CASTLTGGVTEAFF. The CDR3 region has the DNA TGTGCCAGCACCCTGACAGGGGGGGTCACTGAAGCTTTCTTT.

The chain employs TRBV28 and TRBJ1-6, with TRBD1 matching over 10 bases. The CDR3 totals 19 residues. Trimming at V came to 3 bases and at J to 0 bases, leaving 8 bases not matched to a gene. Per germline, CDR1 MDHEN and CDR2 SYDVKM. In DNA form, the CDR3 reads TGTGCCAGCAGTTTGTGGGGGACAGGGGTGGGCTCCTATAATTCACCCCTCCACTTT. It specifies CASSLWGTGVGSYNSPLHF. The variable domain in full, with the rest retrieved from reference TRBV28 and TRBJ1-6, is DVKVTQSSRYLVKRTGEKVFLECVQDMDHENMFWYRQDPGLGLRLIYFSYDVKMKEKGDIPEGYSVSREKKERFSLILESASTNQTSMYLCASSLWGTGVGSYNSPLHFGNGTRLTVT.

This chain joins TRBV6-5 and TRBJ2-7; possible D gene TRBD1, 6 bases. The CDR3 sequence is 15 residues long. The germline CDR1 and CDR2 sequences are MNHEY and SVGAGI. The V gene lost 8 bases and the J gene lost 2 bases, with 19 bases spanning the gap. The CDR3 region is CASRRGLRAPYEQYF. In nucleotides, the CDR3 is TGTGCCAGCCGAAGGGGGTTGCGAGCGCCCTACGAGCAGTACTTC.

This clone appeared once. The chain links TRBV15 to TRBJ1-6; D gene uncertain. Looked up from germline, CDR1 is LNHNV and CDR2 is YYDKDF (reference sequence). Trimming shortened V by 3 bases and J by 6 bases, and 12 bases separated the two germline ends. CDR3 size: 15 residues. CDR3 nucleotides: TGTGCCACCAGCAGGGAAAAATTGGGTAATTCACCCCTCCACTTT. This encodes CATSREKLGNSPLHF.

In nucleotides, the CDR3 is TGTGCCTGGAGTGTAAGTGGGACAGCATTTGCACCCCTCCACTTT. Translation gives CAWSVSGTAFAPLHF. This sequence joins TRBV30 and TRBJ1-6; 7 nucleotides line up with TRBD1. Looked up from germline, CDR1 is GTSNPN and CDR2 is SVGIG (reference sequence). The CDR3 covers 15 residues. The ends lost 0 bases at V and 11 bases at J; junction bases unmatched: 10.

The chain joins TRBV9 to TRBJ2-3; TRBD2 matches 7 bases. CDR1 SGDLS and CDR2 YYNGEE come from the germline V gene. The CDR3 is made up of 15 amino acids. Unmatched junction bases numbered 5, after V lost 4 bases and J lost 0 bases. The CDR3 coding sequence is TGTGCCAGCAGCCCGAGCGGGGTGAGCACAGATACGCAGTATTTT. This sequence encodes CASSPSGVSTDTQYF. Full variable domain (outside the CDR3, taken from reference TRBV9 and TRBJ2-3): DSGVTQTPKHLITATGQRVTLRCSPRSGDLSVYWYQQSLDQGLQFLIQYYNGEERAKGNILERFSAQQFPDLHSELNLSSLELGDSALYFCASSPSGVSTDTQYFGPGTRLTVL.